One sample yielded the 18 T cell receptor beta chains listed below, sequenced in a study of neurological immune-mediated disorders. TCRdb ran MiXCR on the 5' RACE reads and lists one entry per CDR3 protein. The sample includes about 59,000 distinct CDR3 sequences, under 30% of them seen just once. Time point indicated: technical triplicate 2. Sequenced: PBMCs. The receptors shown here come from a man in his sixties with HTLV-1-associated myelopathy (HAM/TSP).

This CDR3 reads CSARDERRQGNEQYF. The CDR3 nucleotides read TGCAGTGCTAGAGATGAGCGCAGGCAGGGCAACGAGCAGTACTTC. J is TRBJ2-7 and V is TRBV20-1, with D possibly being TRBD1 (5 bases). Germline values: CDR1 DFQATT, CDR2 SNEGSKA (reference sequence). V was clipped by 0 bases and J by 5 bases, with 17 bases between them. The CDR3 spans 15 residues.

Many counts were recorded for this clonotype. The chain joins TRBV5-4 to TRBJ2-7; possibly TRBD1 for D (5 bases). The CDR3 runs to 15 residues. V was shortened by 4 bases and J by 6 bases, with 20 bases between the two germline ends. CDR1 SGHNT and CDR2 YYREEE come from the germline V gene (reference sequence). CDR3 DNA: TGTGCCAGCAGCCCGGTAAGACCCCAGGGTGGCGAGCAGTACTTC. Translation gives CASSPVRPQGGEQYF.

This clonotype was counted at least ten times. The chain recombines TRBV5-1 with TRBJ2-5; 7 bases are shared with TRBD1. This CDR3 spans 15 amino acids. Per germline, CDR1 SGHRS and CDR2 YFSETQ. V was pared by 4 bases and J by 2 bases, with 8 bases of the junction left unmatched. The CDR3 nucleotides read TGCGCCAGCAGCACCACAGGGGACGTACAAGAGACCCAGTACTTC. This codes for CASSTTGDVQETQYF.

This clonotype was found many times. The chain couples TRBV12-3 or TRBV12-4 to TRBJ1-5; D is ambiguous. This CDR3 is 13 amino acids long. Trimming shortened V by 10 bases and J by 7 bases, and 17 bases separated the two germline ends. As DNA, the CDR3 is TGTGCCACCCAAGCTCAAGGGCAACAGCCCCAGCATTTT. It encodes CATQAQGQQPQHF.

This rearrangement joins TRBV7-2 to TRBJ1-1; no reliable D call. The CDR3 consists of 15 residues. Germline V CDR1 and CDR2: SGHTA, FQGNSA. Trimming removed 1 base from V and 1 base from J, with 10 bases in between. CDR3 loop: CASSLVPAQNTEAFF. The CDR3 DNA is TGTGCCAGCAGCTTAGTCCCAGCCCAGAACACTGAAGCTTTCTTT. The complete variable domain, with remaining parts taken from reference TRBV7-2 and TRBJ1-1, reads GAGVSQSPSNKVTEKGKDVELRCDPISGHTALYWYRQSLGQGLEFLIYFQGNSAPDKSGLPSDRFSAERTGGSVSTLTIQRTQQEDSAVYLCASSLVPAQNTEAFFGQGTRLTVV.

This clonotype was seen repeatedly, ten times or more. This chain joins TRBV2 and TRBJ2-7; 16 nucleotides match TRBD2. Germline trimming cut 3 bases from V and 5 bases from J; bases unmatched to any gene: 4. Germline lookup yields CDR1 SNHLY and CDR2 FYNNEI. This CDR3 contains 16 residues. The CDR3 DNA reads TGTGCCAGCAGTGAGCAGGGACTAGCGGGAGGGGACGAGCAGTACTTC. Translating it yields CASSEQGLAGGDEQYF. Full variable domain (remainder filled in from reference TRBV2 and TRBJ2-7): EPEVTQTPSHQVTQMGQEVILRCVPISNHLYFYWYRQILGQKVEFLVSFYNNEISEKSEIFDDQFSVERPDGSNFTLKIRSTKLEDSAMYFCASSEQGLAGGDEQYFGPGTRLTVT.

This clonotype showed up many times. V is TRBV15 and J is TRBJ1-2; D not resolved. The CDR3 is 14 residues long. V was shortened by 2 bases and J by 7 bases, with 14 bases between the two germline ends. CDR1 and CDR2 (germline): LNHNV, YYDKDF (reference sequence). Here the CDR3 DNA reads TGTGCCACCAGCAGATTTACCGAGGGCTCTGGCTACACCTTC. It codes for CATSRFTEGSGYTF.

This clonotype was counted a few times. V gene TRBV18 combines with J gene TRBJ1-2; 8 bases fit TRBD1. Germline loops: CDR1 KGHSH, CDR2 LQKENI. With V trimmed by 8 bases and J by 3 bases, 11 bases remained unmatched. This CDR3 is 15 amino acids long. In DNA, the CDR3 is TGTGCCAGCGTTCCCGGACAGGGACCAGACTATGGCTACACCTTC. This translates into CASVPGQGPDYGYTF. Full variable domain (missing parts from reference TRBV18 and TRBJ1-2): NAGVMQNPRHLVRRRGQEARLRCSPMKGHSHVYWYRQLPEEGLKFMVYLQKENIIDESGMPKERFSAEFPKEGPSILRIQQVVRGDSAAYFCASVPGQGPDYGYTFGSGTRLTVV.

In its sample, this clonotype was seen once. The chain joins TRBV5-1 to TRBJ2-1; the D is unclear. The germline CDR1 and CDR2 sequences are SGHRS and YFSETQ. The CDR3 is 13 amino acids. V gave up 4 bases and J gave up 9 bases, with 14 bases separating them. The CDR3 spells CASSTSTAGEQFF. The CDR3 DNA reads TGCGCCAGCAGCACATCCACGGCCGGTGAGCAGTTCTTC.

This clonotype was counted once. The junction departs from germline at one end; a sequencing error may be responsible. This chain uses TRBV11-3 with TRBJ2-5; possibly TRBD2 for D (5 bases). Germline V CDR1 and CDR2: SGHNT, YENEEA. There are 14 residues in the CDR3. The CDR3 loop reads CASSFPAAQDTQYF. CDR3 nucleotide sequence: TGTGCCAGCAGCTTTCCAGCGGCCCAAGATACCCAGTACTTC.

A remark on this clonotype: A read error is possible here, since a much larger clone lies one base away. The rearrangement uses TRBV28 and TRBJ2-7; D is undetermined. V dropped 5 bases and J dropped 5 bases, with 10 bases sitting between them. CDR3 size: 12 residues. Looked up from germline, CDR1 is MDHEN and CDR2 is SYDVKM. The CDR3 sequence is CASSLWVDEQYF. CDR3 in DNA: TGTGCCAGCAGTCTCTGGGTCGACGAGCAGTACTTC.

The rearrangement links TRBV20-1 to TRBJ2-7, with 9 bases identical to TRBD1. The CDR3 loop spans 13 amino acids. With 6 bases clipped from V and 6 bases from J, the junction kept 9 bases outside the gene matches. Germline V gene lookup returns CDR1 DFQATT and CDR2 SNEGSKA (reference sequence). CDR3 protein: CSAAGTGQGEQYF. Here the CDR3 DNA reads TGCAGTGCCGCAGGGACAGGGCAGGGCGAGCAGTACTTC.

This clonotype was observed at least ten times. This rearrangement joins TRBV2 to TRBJ2-1; maybe TRBD2 (7 bases). The V end was cut by 7 bases, the J end by 8 bases, with 15 bases between. Germline lookup yields CDR1 SNHLY and CDR2 FYNNEI. The CDR3 totals 13 residues. CDR3 in DNA: TGTGCCAGCACTATCGTGGGGGGGCATGAGCAGTTCTTC. This gives the protein CASTIVGGHEQFF.

The chain uses TRBV11-3 and TRBJ2-7; TRBD1 or TRBD2 may be the D gene (6 bases each). The CDR3 is 15 amino acids. CDR1 and CDR2 from the germline V gene are SGHNT and YENEEA. V lost 6 bases to trimming and J lost 2 bases, with 17 bases between them. The CDR3 loop reads CASSARKGGTYEQYF. DNA of the CDR3: TGTGCCAGCAGTGCCCGGAAGGGGGGTACCTACGAGCAGTACTTC. Looking up the rest from reference TRBV11-3 and TRBJ2-7 gives the full variable domain: EAGVVQSPRYKIIEKKQPVAFWCNPISGHNTLYWYLQNLGQGPELLIRYENEEAVDDSQLPKDRFSAERLKGVDSTLKIQPAELGDSAVYLCASSARKGGTYEQYFGPGTRLTVT.

This clonotype was found many times. This chain connects TRBV20-1 to TRBJ1-2; D is uncertain. Trimming left V 0 bases short and J 4 bases short, with 6 bases between. The CDR3 loop spans 12 amino acids. In germline, CDR1 is DFQATT, CDR2 SNEGSKA (reference sequence). The CDR3 nucleotides read TGCAGTGCTAGAGACAGGAGCTATGGCTACACCTTC. Amino acids: CSARDRSYGYTF.

At least ten counts were recorded for this clonotype. V and J are TRBV3-1 and TRBJ2-2; no clear D gene. The V end was cut by 1 base, the J end by 6 bases, with 15 bases between. The length of the CDR3 is 16 residues. Germline V gives CDR1 LGHDT, CDR2 YNNKEL (reference sequence). This CDR3 reads CASSQALNPAAGELFF. The CDR3 DNA reads as TGTGCCAGCAGCCAAGCCTTAAACCCCGCCGCCGGGGAGCTGTTTTTT. Full variable domain (missing parts from reference TRBV3-1 and TRBJ2-2): DTAVSQTPKYLVTQMGNDKSIKCEQNLGHDTMYWYKQDSKKFLKIMFSYNNKELIINETVPNRFSPKSPDKAHLNLHINSLELGDSAVYFCASSQALNPAAGELFFGEGSRLTVL.

Many counts were recorded for this clonotype. The chain has TRBV5-1 and TRBJ1-3; D is unclear. V was shortened by 3 bases and J by 0 bases, with 4 bases between the two germline ends. The V gene's germline CDR1 is SGHRS and CDR2 YFSETQ. The CDR3 sequence is 13 residues long. CDR3 residues: CASSSTSGNTIYF. CDR3 bases: TGCGCCAGCAGCTCAACCTCTGGAAACACCATATATTTT.

This clonotype came up many times. The V and J genes are TRBV19 and TRBJ2-6, with 8 bases identical to TRBD1. Germline loops: CDR1 LNHDA, CDR2 SQIVND (reference sequence). The CDR3 is made up of 16 amino acids. J lost 0 bases, V lost 5 bases, and 3 bases had no gene match. The CDR3 protein is CASSGQGNSGANVLTF. The CDR3 DNA sequence: TGTGCCAGTAGTGGACAGGGAAACTCTGGGGCCAACGTCCTGACTTTC.